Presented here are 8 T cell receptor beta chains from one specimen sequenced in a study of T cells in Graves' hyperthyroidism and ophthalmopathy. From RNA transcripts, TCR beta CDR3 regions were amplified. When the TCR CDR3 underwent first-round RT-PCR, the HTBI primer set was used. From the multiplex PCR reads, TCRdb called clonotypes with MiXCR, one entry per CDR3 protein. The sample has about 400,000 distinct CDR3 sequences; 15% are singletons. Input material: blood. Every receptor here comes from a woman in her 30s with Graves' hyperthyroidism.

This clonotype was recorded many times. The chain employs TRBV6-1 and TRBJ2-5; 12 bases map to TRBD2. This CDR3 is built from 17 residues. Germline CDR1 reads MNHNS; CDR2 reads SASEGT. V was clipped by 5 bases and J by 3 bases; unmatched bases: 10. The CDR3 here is CASSFTGTSGHKETQYF. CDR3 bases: TGTGCCAGCAGTTTCACCGGGACTAGCGGGCACAAAGAGACCCAGTACTTC.

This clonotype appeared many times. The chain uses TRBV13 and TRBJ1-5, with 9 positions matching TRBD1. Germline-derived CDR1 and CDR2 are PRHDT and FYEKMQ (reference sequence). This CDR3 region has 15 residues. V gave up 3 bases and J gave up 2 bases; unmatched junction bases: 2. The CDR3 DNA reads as TGTGCCAGCAGCTTCAGACAGGGGGGCAATCAGCCCCAGCATTTT. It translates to CASSFRQGGNQPQHF.

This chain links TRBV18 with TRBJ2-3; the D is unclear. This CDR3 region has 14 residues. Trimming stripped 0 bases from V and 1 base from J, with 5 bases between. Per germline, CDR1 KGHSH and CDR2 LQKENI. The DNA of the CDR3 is TGTGCCAGCTCACCACCGACCCGCACAGATACGCAGTATTTT. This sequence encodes CASSPPTRTDTQYF. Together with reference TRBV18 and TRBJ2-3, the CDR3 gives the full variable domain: NAGVMQNPRHLVRRRGQEARLRCSPMKGHSHVYWYRQLPEEGLKFMVYLQKENIIDESGMPKERFSAEFPKEGPSILRIQQVVRGDSAAYFCASSPPTRTDTQYFGPGTRLTVL.

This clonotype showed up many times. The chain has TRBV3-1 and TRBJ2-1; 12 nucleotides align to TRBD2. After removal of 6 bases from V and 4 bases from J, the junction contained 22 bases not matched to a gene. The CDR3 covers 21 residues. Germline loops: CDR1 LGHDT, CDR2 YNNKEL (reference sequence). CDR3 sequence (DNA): TGTGCCAGCAGACAGACGTCGGGTCTAGCGGGAGGGGGGGGTAGATACAATGAGCAGTTCTTC. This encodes CASRQTSGLAGGGGRYNEQFF.

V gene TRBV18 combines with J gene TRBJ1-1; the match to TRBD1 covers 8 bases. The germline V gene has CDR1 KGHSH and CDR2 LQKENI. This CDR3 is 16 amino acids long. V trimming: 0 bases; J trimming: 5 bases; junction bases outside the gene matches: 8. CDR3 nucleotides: TGTGCCAGCTCACCACCTAGGGGGACAGGCGGAACTGAAGCTTTCTTT. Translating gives CASSPPRGTGGTEAFF.

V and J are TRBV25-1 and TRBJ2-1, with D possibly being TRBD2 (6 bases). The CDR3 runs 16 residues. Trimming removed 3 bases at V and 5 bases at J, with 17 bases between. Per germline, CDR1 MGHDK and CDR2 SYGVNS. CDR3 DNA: TGTGCCAGCAGTGATACTAAGGACTACGCGAACAATGAGCAGTTCTTC. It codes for CASSDTKDYANNEQFF.

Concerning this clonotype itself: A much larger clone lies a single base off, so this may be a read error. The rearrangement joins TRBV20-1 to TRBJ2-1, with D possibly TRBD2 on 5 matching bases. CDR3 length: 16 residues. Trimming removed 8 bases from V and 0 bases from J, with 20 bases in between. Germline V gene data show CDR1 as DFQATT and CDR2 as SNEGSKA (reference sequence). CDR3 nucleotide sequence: TGCAGTACTATCATAGCGAGCCCCCCCTCCTACAATGAGCAGTTCTTC. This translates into CSTIIASPPSYNEQFF.

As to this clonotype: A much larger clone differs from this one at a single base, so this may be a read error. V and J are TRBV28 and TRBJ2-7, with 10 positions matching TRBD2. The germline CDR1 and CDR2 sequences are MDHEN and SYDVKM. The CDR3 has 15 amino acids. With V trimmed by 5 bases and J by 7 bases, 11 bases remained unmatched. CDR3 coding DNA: TGTGCCAGCAGTCTCCCCTCCTGGACTAGCGGAGAGCAGTACTTC. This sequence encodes CASSLPSWTSGEQYF.